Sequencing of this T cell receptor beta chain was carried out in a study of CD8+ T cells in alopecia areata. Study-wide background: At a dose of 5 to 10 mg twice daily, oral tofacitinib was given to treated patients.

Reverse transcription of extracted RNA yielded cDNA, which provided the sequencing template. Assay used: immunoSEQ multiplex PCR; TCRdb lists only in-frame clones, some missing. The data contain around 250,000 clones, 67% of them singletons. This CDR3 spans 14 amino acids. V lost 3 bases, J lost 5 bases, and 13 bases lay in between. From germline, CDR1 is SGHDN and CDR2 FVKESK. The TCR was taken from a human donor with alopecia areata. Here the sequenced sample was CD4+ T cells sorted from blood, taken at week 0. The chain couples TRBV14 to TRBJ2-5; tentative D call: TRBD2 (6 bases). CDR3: CASSQDYGMETQYF. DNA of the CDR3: TGTGCCAGCAGCCAGGACTATGGAATGGAGACCCAGTACTTC.